Listed below are T cell receptor beta chains from one sample, sequenced in a study of T cell responses to AZD1222 COVID-19 vaccine. Profiled with immunoSEQ multiplex PCR; TCRdb holds only in-frame clones, not every one. The sample lists about 120,000 clones, roughly 90% occurring once. The sequencing here drew on peripheral blood, taken on day 0 of AZD1222 vaccination. These receptor sequences come from an adult in good health. Each CDR3 is given with its conserved first and last residue. D genes are given only for firm matches. Expanded clones are given a class, and other clones once, few, many or no size at all.

V	size	J	D	CDR3	DNA
TRBV5-6	NA	TRBJ1-1	NA	CASSLGDTVNTEAFF	TGTGCCAGCAGCTTGGGGGACACCGTGAACACTGAAGCTTTCTTT
TRBV15	NA	TRBJ2-5	NA	CATSRDPLSETQYF	TGTGCCACCAGCAGAGATCCCTTATCAGAGACCCAGTACTTC
TRBV19	NA	TRBJ1-5	TRBD1	CASSNRGTLNQPQHF	TGTGCCAGTAGTAACAGGGGAACCCTCAATCAGCCCCAGCATTTT
TRBV7-9	once	TRBJ1-1	NA	CASSFDTNTEAFF	TGTGCCAGCAGCTTCGACACGAACACTGAAGCTTTCTTT
TRBV4-1	NA	TRBJ2-7	TRBD1	CASSLGGTGEDEQYF	TGCGCCAGCAGCCTCGGAGGGACAGGGGAGGACGAGCAGTACTTC
TRBV3-1/TRBV3-2	NA	TRBJ2-3	TRBD1	CASSRGQGVTDTQYF	TGTGCCAGCAGCCGAGGACAGGGGGTCACAGATACGCAGTATTTT
TRBV5-1	NA	TRBJ2-7	NA	CASSQLPGDYEQYF	TGCGCCAGCAGCCAACTTCCGGGAGACTACGAGCAGTACTTC
TRBV3-1/TRBV3-2	NA	TRBJ1-2	TRBD1	CASSHDRDLDYGYTF	TGTGCCAGCAGCCACGACAGGGATTTGGACTATGGCTACACCTTC
TRBV29-1	NA	TRBJ2-3	NA	CSVASPDTQYF	TGCAGCGTTGCTAGTCCAGATACGCAGTATTTT
TRBV19	NA	TRBJ1-4	TRBD1	CASSANLGTGVLEKLFF	TGTGCCAGTAGCGCTAATTTGGGGACAGGCGTCCTAGAAAAACTGTTTTTT
TRBV6-5	NA	TRBJ1-2	TRBD1	CASSYSVRGNYGYTF	TGTGCCAGCAGTTACTCGGTCAGGGGGAACTATGGCTACACCTTC
TRBV13	NA	TRBJ1-3	NA	CASSSLGGPGNTIYF	TGTGCCAGCAGCTCCCTGGGGGGGCCCGGAAACACCATATATTTT
TRBV2	NA	TRBJ2-1	TRBD2	CASSELASGNNEQFF	TGTGCCAGCAGTGAACTGGCTAGCGGAAACAATGAGCAGTTCTTC
TRBV5-4	NA	TRBJ1-1	NA	CASRGRVDEAFF	TGTGCCAGCAGGGGGAGGGTTGATGAAGCTTTCTTT
TRBV2	NA	TRBJ2-5	TRBD2	CASSGGTSGETQYF	TGTGCCAGCAGTGGGGGGACTAGTGGAGAGACCCAGTACTTC
TRBV2	NA	TRBJ2-3	NA	CASSPVEGTGTQYF	TGTGCCAGCAGTCCCGTGGAGGGCACGGGTACGCAGTATTTT
TRBV5-6	NA	TRBJ1-5	NA	CASSFGNNQPQHF	TGTGCCAGCAGCTTCGGGAACAATCAGCCCCAGCATTTT
TRBV5-4	NA	TRBJ2-3	TRBD1	CASSPRTGADTQYF	TGTGCCAGCAGCCCGAGGACAGGGGCAGATACGCAGTATTTT
TRBV7-2	NA	TRBJ1-5	NA	CASSSREGNQPQHF	TGTGCCAGCAGCTCTAGGGAGGGGAATCAGCCCCAGCATTTT
TRBV20-1	once	TRBJ1-5	NA	CSASVPGRNQPQHF	TGCAGTGCTAGTGTTCCGGGGCGCAATCAGCCCCAGCATTTT
TRBV6-1	NA	TRBJ2-1	NA	CASSGSSTGLRDEQFF	TGTGCCAGCAGTGGATCGTCGACGGGGCTAAGGGATGAGCAGTTCTTC
TRBV3-1/TRBV3-2	NA	TRBJ2-7	TRBD2	CASSQVGTSGAYEQYF	TGTGCCAGCAGCCAAGTCGGGACTAGCGGAGCTTACGAGCAGTACTTC
TRBV7-9	NA	TRBJ2-3	NA	CASLGFTDTQYF	TGTGCCAGCCTGGGGTTCACAGATACGCAGTATTTT
TRBV2	NA	TRBJ2-3	TRBD2	CATPRGGSTDTQYF	TGTGCCACCCCCCGGGGCGGGAGTACAGATACGCAGTATTTT
TRBV7-8	NA	TRBJ1-2	NA	CASSLAGAGYGYTF	TGTGCCAGCAGCTTGGCGGGGGCCGGCTATGGCTACACCTTC
TRBV7-6	once	TRBJ2-7	TRBD1	CASSSRDRTGEQYF	TGTGCCAGCAGCTCCCGGGACAGGACGGGCGAGCAGTACTTC
TRBV6-5	NA	TRBJ1-6	TRBD1	CASSLRGQGNSPLHF	TGTGCCAGCAGTCTCCGGGGACAGGGGAATTCACCCCTCCACTTT
TRBV5-1	NA	TRBJ1-1	NA	CASSLVIWNTEAFF	TGCGCCAGCAGCTTGGTAATTTGGAACACTGAAGCTTTCTTT
TRBV5-1	NA	TRBJ2-5	TRBD1	CASRHRQGRETQYF	TGCGCCAGCAGACATCGACAGGGTAGGGAGACCCAGTACTTC
TRBV24-1	NA	TRBJ2-5	TRBD1	CATSDPLGQGRETQYF	TGTGCCACCAGTGATCCGCTTGGACAGGGGCGAGAGACCCAGTACTTC
TRBV5-4	NA	TRBJ1-5	NA	CASSLNRDQPQHF	TGTGCCAGCAGCTTGAACCGGGATCAGCCCCAGCATTTT
TRBV11-2	once	TRBJ2-7	TRBD1	CASSLDPGTGFYEQYF	TGTGCCAGCAGCTTAGATCCAGGGACAGGATTCTACGAGCAGTACTTC
TRBV18	NA	TRBJ2-5	NA	CASSPGRKETQYF	TGTGCCAGCTCACCAGGCCGCAAAGAGACCCAGTACTTC
TRBV5-1	NA	TRBJ2-3	TRBD2	CASSFGTSEDTQYF	TGCGCCAGCAGCTTTGGGACTAGCGAGGATACGCAGTATTTT
TRBV5-1	NA	TRBJ2-1	TRBD2	CASSLSGNYNEQFF	TGCGCCAGCAGCTTAAGCGGGAACTACAATGAGCAGTTCTTC
TRBV27	NA	TRBJ2-7	NA	CASSPRAGYEQYF	TGTGCCAGCAGCCCCAGGGCCGGGTACGAGCAGTACTTC
TRBV3-1/TRBV3-2	NA	TRBJ1-2	NA	CASSQAGGGGYTF	TGTGCCAGCAGCCAAGCAGGAGGGGGAGGCTACACCTTC
TRBV5-1	NA	TRBJ1-4	NA	CASSYASTNEKLFF	TGCGCCAGCAGCTACGCCTCTACTAATGAAAAACTGTTTTTT
TRBV6-5	NA	TRBJ2-7	NA	CASTGGNEQYF	TGTGCCAGCACGGGGGGCAACGAGCAGTACTTC
TRBV7-2	NA	TRBJ1-2	NA	CASSPRGHGGRYGYTF	TGTGCCAGCAGCCCGAGGGGTCACGGAGGTCGCTATGGCTACACCTTC
TRBV19	NA	TRBJ2-1	TRBD2	CASKLGLASEQFF	TGTGCCAGTAAGTTGGGACTAGCGTCTGAGCAGTTCTTC
TRBV11-2	NA	TRBJ1-2	TRBD1	CASSPTPGQPIYSYTF	TGTGCCAGCAGCCCAACTCCGGGACAGCCGATCTATAGCTACACCTTC
TRBV6-5	NA	TRBJ1-6	NA	CASSYAGTANSPLHF	TGTGCCAGCAGTTACGCCGGGACCGCGAATTCACCCCTCCACTTT
TRBV13	NA	TRBJ1-1	NA	CASSSRWAEAFF	TGTGCCAGCAGCTCACGTTGGGCTGAAGCTTTCTTT
TRBV6-1	NA	TRBJ1-2	NA	CASSDGGNYGYTF	TGTGCCAGCAGTGATGGGGGGAACTATGGCTACACCTTC
TRBV5-1	NA	TRBJ2-2	NA	CASSLGPNTGELFF	TGCGCCAGCAGCTTAGGGCCGAACACCGGGGAGCTGTTTTTT
TRBV7-9	NA	TRBJ1-2	NA	CASTGGVLYGYTF	TGTGCCAGCACCGGAGGGGTCTTGTATGGCTACACCTTC
TRBV6-2/TRBV6-3	NA	TRBJ1-5	NA	CASSRPSGRRINQPQHF	TGTGCCAGCAGCCGACCCTCCGGGAGACGGATAAATCAGCCCCAGCATTTT
TRBV19	NA	TRBJ1-2	NA	CASSPQVVDGYTF	TGTGCCAGTAGTCCCCAGGTCGTTGATGGCTACACCTTC
TRBV29-1	NA	TRBJ1-2	NA	CSVGGHGYTF	TGCAGCGTTGGGGGGCATGGCTACACCTTC
TRBV6-5	NA	TRBJ2-3	NA	CASSYLDHSDTQYF	TGTGCCAGCAGTTACCTGGACCACTCGGATACGCAGTATTTT
TRBV11-2	NA	TRBJ2-4	NA	CASSLQGAKNIQYF	TGTGCCAGCAGCTTGCAGGGGGCCAAAAACATTCAGTACTTC
TRBV11-2	once	TRBJ1-2	NA	CASSSTENYGYTF	TGTGCCAGCAGCTCGACAGAAAACTATGGCTACACCTTC
TRBV18	few	TRBJ1-4	NA	CASSPPGTVNEKLFF	TGTGCCAGCTCACCACCTGGGACGGTTAATGAAAAACTGTTTTTT